The 26 T cell receptor beta chains below were found in one sample sequenced in a study of T-cell reconstitution after alpha-beta-depleted transplantation in children. The authors prepared the TCRbeta library with unique molecular identifiers. TCRdb analysed the PCR reads with MiXCR anew, one entry per CDR3 protein. The sample contains some 500,000 distinct CDR3 sequences, around a third of which appear only once. This sample comprised PBMCs from the stem cell graft donor, obtained from the stem cell graft. The receptors come from a human donor who donated a stem cell graft to a child with aplastic anemia.

The rearrangement uses TRBV7-2 and TRBJ2-3; 12 nucleotides agree with TRBD2. The CDR3 is 13 residues long. V lost 7 bases, J lost 5 bases, and 1 base stayed unmatched. In germline, CDR1 is SGHTA, CDR2 FQGNSA. The CDR3: CASKGLAGDTQYF. Here the CDR3 DNA reads TGTGCCAGCAAGGGACTAGCGGGAGATACGCAGTATTTT.

This clonotype has at least ten counts. The chain carries TRBV7-2 and TRBJ2-7, with TRBD1 as a possible D gene (6 bases). The CDR3 is 14 amino acids. V was pared by 4 bases and J by 3 bases, with 13 bases between. Germline-derived CDR1 and CDR2 are SGHTA and FQGNSA. The CDR3 DNA reads TGTGCCAGCAGCTCTGGGACAAAAAACTACGAGCAGTACTTC. The encoded protein is CASSSGTKNYEQYF.

The chain links TRBV29-1 to TRBJ1-4; 8 nucleotides line up with TRBD1. Germline values: CDR1 SQVTM, CDR2 ANQGSEA. The CDR3 extends over 16 amino acids. V lost 1 base, J lost 0 bases, and 4 bases stayed unmatched. CDR3 sequence (DNA): TGCAGCGTTGAAGGGTCAGGGGGCTCAACTAATGAAAAACTGTTTTTT. It encodes CSVEGSGGSTNEKLFF.

The chain carries TRBV10-2 and TRBJ1-5; D may be TRBD1 (6 bases). V was clipped by 8 bases and J by 7 bases, with 18 bases between them. The CDR3 is 14 amino acids. CDR1 is WSHSY and CDR2 is SAAADI in the germline V gene. DNA for the CDR3: TGCGCCAGCTTTGATACGGGGGGCGGGCAGCCCCAGCATTTT. Its translation is CASFDTGGGQPQHF.

This clonotype was recorded a few times. The rearrangement joins TRBV7-9 to TRBJ2-3, with 7 bases that match TRBD1. This CDR3 is built from 17 residues. J was trimmed by 3 bases and V by 8 bases; bases with no gene match: 17. In germline, CDR1 is SEHNR, CDR2 FQNEAQ (reference sequence). The CDR3 loop is CASGPRGQGSRTDTQYF. CDR3 nucleotides: TGTGCCAGCGGACCTAGGGGGCAGGGAAGTCGGACAGATACGCAGTATTTT.

The V and J genes are TRBV6-2 or TRBV6-3 and TRBJ1-1; the D is unclear. CDR1 MNHEY and CDR2 SVGEGT come from the germline V gene. V lost 4 bases and J lost 4, with 25 bases in between. This CDR3 region has 18 residues. The CDR3 coding sequence is TGTGCCAGCAGTTCGCTGGGAACGCTCATTGCCGGCCTCACTGAAGCTTTCTTT. Protein sequence: CASSSLGTLIAGLTEAFF.

This chain connects TRBV29-1 to TRBJ2-1, with 7 bases aligning to TRBD2. The length of the CDR3 is 14 residues. Germline assignment: CDR1 SQVTM and CDR2 ANQGSEA. With 6 bases clipped from V and 7 bases from J, the junction kept 12 bases outside the gene matches. The CDR3 region is CSVEGRDPENEQFF. In nucleotides, the CDR3 is TGCAGCGTAGAGGGGAGGGATCCCGAAAATGAGCAGTTCTTC.

This chain links TRBV29-1 with TRBJ2-1; 14 bases align to TRBD2. Germline V lookup: CDR1 SQVTM, CDR2 ANQGSEA. The V segment lost 4 bases and the J segment 7 bases; nucleotides outside the gene matches: 15. CDR3 length: 18 amino acids. CDR3 sequence reads: CSVAGLAGAGFGRNEQFF. CDR3 nucleotides: TGCAGCGTTGCGGGACTAGCGGGAGCCGGGTTTGGACGGAATGAGCAGTTCTTC.

This rearrangement joins TRBV19 to TRBJ2-1; the D gene is possibly TRBD2 (6 bases). V lost 6 bases and J lost 3, with 6 bases in between. Germline-derived CDR1 and CDR2 are LNHDA and SQIVND (reference sequence). The CDR3 has 12 amino acids. This CDR3 is CASRTSYNEQFF. CDR3 nucleotide sequence: TGTGCCAGTAGGACTAGCTACAATGAGCAGTTCTTC.

The V gene is TRBV7-9, the J gene TRBJ1-2, with TRBD1 matching 8 bases. This CDR3 region has 16 residues. With V trimmed by 3 bases and J by 3 bases, 9 bases remained unmatched. In germline, CDR1 is SEHNR, CDR2 FQNEAQ (reference sequence). As DNA, the CDR3 is TGTGCCAGCAGCTTTGTCCAAGGACAGGGAGACTATGGCTACACCTTC. It codes for CASSFVQGQGDYGYTF.

This clonotype was found a few times. The chain couples TRBV20-1 to TRBJ2-1, with D perhaps being TRBD1 or TRBD2 (5 bases each). The CDR3 has 15 residues. Germline lookup yields CDR1 DFQATT and CDR2 SNEGSKA (reference sequence). The V end was cut by 5 bases, the J end by 0 bases, with 14 bases between. CDR3 sequence: CSAAGGPSSYNEQFF. The CDR3 DNA reads TGCAGTGCTGCTGGGGGTCCTAGCTCCTACAATGAGCAGTTCTTC.

This chain uses TRBV11-3 with TRBJ1-6; 8 nucleotides match TRBD1. CDR1 and CDR2 from the germline V gene are SGHNT and YENEEA. Losses at the gene ends were 5 bases for V and 8 bases for J; bases not matched to a gene: 2. The CDR3 consists of 13 residues. CDR3 coding DNA: TGTGCCAGCAGCGCGACAGGGGATTCACCCCTCCACTTT. It is translated as CASSATGDSPLHF.

J is TRBJ2-1 and V is TRBV6-2 or TRBV6-3; D gene uncertain. The CDR3 has 14 amino acids. The V end was cut by 2 bases, the J end by 9 bases, with 14 bases between. CDR1 and CDR2 (germline): MNHEY, SVGEGT. The CDR3 here is CASSYANGPGEQFF. The CDR3 DNA reads TGTGCCAGCAGTTACGCGAATGGGCCGGGTGAGCAGTTCTTC.

This clonotype has a handful of counts. J is TRBJ1-5 and V is TRBV11-2; TRBD1 agrees at 7 bases. With 5 bases clipped from V and 0 bases from J, the junction kept 19 bases outside the gene matches. The CDR3 runs 20 residues. The germline CDR1 and CDR2 sequences are SGHAT and FQNNGV. The CDR3 spells CASSPLSRQGENLSNQPQHF. In DNA, the CDR3 is TGTGCCAGCAGCCCCCTGTCCAGGCAGGGGGAAAACCTTAGCAATCAGCCCCAGCATTTT.

The rearrangement uses TRBV20-1 and TRBJ1-2; the match to TRBD1 covers 7 bases. The CDR3 is made up of 14 amino acids. The J segment lost 4 bases and the V segment lost 1 base, leaving 6 bases of the junction unmatched. CDR1 DFQATT and CDR2 SNEGSKA come from the germline V gene (reference sequence). CDR3 loop: CSARVRGLGYGYTF. In DNA, the CDR3 is TGCAGTGCTAGAGTTAGGGGGCTAGGCTATGGCTACACCTTC.

The gene calls are TRBV5-1 and TRBJ2-7; tentative D call: TRBD1 (8 bases). With 6 bases removed from V and 0 bases from J, the gap between germline ends came to 16 bases. From germline, CDR1 is SGHRS and CDR2 YFSETQ. The CDR3 consists of 15 residues. The CDR3 is CASTPQGGPSYEQYF. As DNA, the CDR3 is TGCGCCAGCACCCCACAGGGGGGGCCCTCCTACGAGCAGTACTTC.

This clonotype was detected a few times. The chain uses TRBV30 and TRBJ1-3; D is uncertain. From germline, CDR1 is GTSNPN and CDR2 SVGIG (reference sequence). V was shortened by 0 bases and J by 0 bases, with 9 bases between the two germline ends. The CDR3 length is 15 residues. The CDR3 here is CAWSVGLVSGNTIYF. The CDR3 coding sequence is TGTGCCTGGAGTGTTGGTCTCGTCTCTGGAAACACCATATATTTT.

Comment on this clonotype: The junction departs from germline at one end; a sequencing error may be responsible. This chain uses TRBV27 with TRBJ1-5; TRBD1 aligns across 9 bases. The CDR3 is 13 residues long. Germline V gene lookup returns CDR1 MNHEY and CDR2 SMNVEV (reference sequence). The CDR3 sequence is CARGQGSNQRQHF. The CDR3 region has the DNA TGTGCCAGAGGACAGGGGAGCAATCAGCGCCAGCATTTT.

The chain joins TRBV6-1 to TRBJ2-3; the D gene could be TRBD1 or TRBD2 (5 bases each). The CDR3 runs to 14 residues. Germline CDR1 is MNHNS and CDR2 is SASEGT. The V and J ends lost 6 bases and 0 bases respectively, with 10 bases between them. CDR3 in DNA: TGTGCCAGCAGCATCCGGGACAGCACAGATACGCAGTATTTT. It is translated as CASSIRDSTDTQYF.

This clonotype was detected a few times. The V call is TRBV29-1, the J call TRBJ1-1, with D possibly matching TRBD1 (5 bases). The germline CDR1 and CDR2 sequences are SQVTM and ANQGSEA. This CDR3 spans 14 amino acids. V was cut by 3 bases and J by 1 base, with 12 bases left in between. The CDR3 DNA is TGCAGCGTTGACTGGACGGGACGGAACACTGAAGCTTTCTTT. It translates to CSVDWTGRNTEAFF.

The V gene is TRBV9, the J gene TRBJ2-2; possibly TRBD2 for D (7 bases). This CDR3 has 16 residues. V lost 0 bases and J lost 4, with 13 bases in between. Per the germline V gene, CDR1 is SGDLS and CDR2 is YYNGEE. The CDR3 sequence: CASSVGGGGSTGELFF. The DNA of the CDR3 is TGTGCCAGCAGCGTAGGGGGGGGCGGTTCCACCGGGGAGCTGTTTTTT.

This clonotype was seen more than once but under ten times. The chain employs TRBV29-1 and TRBJ2-6, with D possibly being TRBD1 (5 bases). The CDR3 length is 11 residues. V was clipped by 5 bases and J by 11 bases, with 10 bases between them. CDR1 and CDR2 from the germline V gene are SQVTM and ANQGSEA. The CDR3 spells CSVTDSHVLTF. The CDR3 DNA sequence: TGCAGCGTTACTGACAGCCACGTCCTGACTTTC.

The chain recombines TRBV10-3 with TRBJ1-1, with 8 bases matching TRBD1. The junction had 6 bases not matched to a gene; V was cut back by 7 bases and J by 5 bases. The CDR3 consists of 13 residues. Germline V lookup: CDR1 ENHRY, CDR2 SYGVKD. CDR3 coding DNA: TGTGCCATCACCGGACAGGGAGAGACTGAAGCTTTCTTT. Translated: CAITGQGETEAFF.

This clonotype was seen just once. The V gene is TRBV12-3 or TRBV12-4, the J gene TRBJ2-5, with 8 bases aligning to TRBD1. The length of the CDR3 is 15 residues. Trimming removed 2 bases from V and 3 bases from J; junction bases left unmatched: 5. The CDR3 coding sequence is TGTGCCAGCAGTTTACAGACAGGGGCCAAAGAGACCCAGTACTTC. This translates into CASSLQTGAKETQYF.

There are a few counts of this clonotype. The chain uses TRBV29-1 and TRBJ2-1, with TRBD2 matching 8 bases. The CDR3 is 17 residues long. The germline gives CDR1 SQVTM, CDR2 ANQGSEA. Trimming at V came to 5 bases and at J to 8 bases, leaving 20 bases not matched to a gene. This CDR3 is CSVRWDTAGVLSDEQFF. DNA of the CDR3: TGCAGCGTTCGATGGGACACAGCGGGAGTGTTGAGCGATGAGCAGTTCTTC.

J is TRBJ2-1 and V is TRBV18; TRBD2 matches 7 bases. The V and J ends lost 3 bases and 9 bases, in that order; junction bases with no gene match: 11. Germline values: CDR1 KGHSH, CDR2 LQKENI. There are 15 residues in the CDR3. The DNA for the CDR3 is TGTGCCAGCTCACCTCTCGGGCGGGAGCTACGTGAGCAGTTCTTC. Amino acids: CASSPLGRELREQFF.